The sequence of this T cell receptor (beta chain) was determined in a study of T-cell memory formation after mild COVID-19. TCRdb recomputed calls from the 5' RACE reads with MiXCR, one row per CDR3 protein. The repertoire holds 100,000 to 140,000 distinct CDR3 sequences, roughly an eighth seen once, with less than 40% in the top ten. The CDR3 loop spans 18 amino acids. V dropped 0 bases and J dropped 0 bases, with 16 bases sitting between them. CDR1 SGHAT and CDR2 FQNNGV come from the germline V gene. Sequenced sample: PBMCs or a T cell subset sorted from them (not recorded which). This TCR came from a man younger than 35 who had mild COVID-19 (a few samples of this study predate the infection). Cell type and time point are not known. This chain connects TRBV11-2 to TRBJ2-3; D is unclear. CDR3 nucleotide sequence: TGTGCCAGCAGCTTAGAGGGCGACACGCTAGGGAGCACAGATACGCAGTATTTT. Protein product: CASSLEGDTLGSTDTQYF. Looking up the rest from reference TRBV11-2 and TRBJ2-3 gives the full variable domain: EAGVAQSPRYKIIEKRQSVAFWCNPISGHATLYWYQQILGQGPKLLIQFQNNGVVDDSQLPKDRFSAERLKGVDSTLKIQPAKLEDSAVYLCASSLEGDTLGSTDTQYFGPGTRLTVL.